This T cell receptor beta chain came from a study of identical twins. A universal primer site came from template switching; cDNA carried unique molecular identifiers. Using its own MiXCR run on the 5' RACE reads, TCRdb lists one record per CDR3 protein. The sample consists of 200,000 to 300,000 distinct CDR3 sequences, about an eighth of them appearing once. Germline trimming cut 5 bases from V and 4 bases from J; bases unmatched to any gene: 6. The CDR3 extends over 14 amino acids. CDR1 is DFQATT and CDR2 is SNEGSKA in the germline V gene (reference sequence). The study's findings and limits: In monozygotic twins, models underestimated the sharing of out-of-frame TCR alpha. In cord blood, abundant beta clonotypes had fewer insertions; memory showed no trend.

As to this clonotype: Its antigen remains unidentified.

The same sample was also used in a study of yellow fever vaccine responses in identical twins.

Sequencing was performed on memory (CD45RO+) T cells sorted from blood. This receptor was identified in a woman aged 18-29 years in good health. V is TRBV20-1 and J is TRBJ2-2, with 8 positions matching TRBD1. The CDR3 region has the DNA TGCAGTGCTGAGAGGACAGGGCCCACCGGGGAGCTGTTTTTT. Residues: CSAERTGPTGELFF.